These 3 T cell receptor beta chains were all obtained from the same sample, sequenced in a study of identical twins. MiXCR, applied by TCRdb to the 5' RACE reads, yields one record per CDR3 protein. The sample includes about 200,000 distinct CDR3 sequences, approximately 15% seen only once; the top ten take less than 45%. The data also belong to a second study, concerning T cells expressing NK-cell markers.

Sequenced material: CD8+ T cells sorted from blood. The receptors derive from a woman aged 18-35 years in good health.

The chain links TRBV6-1 to TRBJ1-5, with no clear D. Trimming stripped 2 bases from V and 6 bases from J, with 14 bases between. The CDR3 has 15 amino acids. The V gene's germline CDR1 is MNHNS and CDR2 SASEGT. CDR3 loop: CASSEWHHPSQPQHF. As DNA, the CDR3 is TGTGCCAGCAGTGAATGGCACCATCCTAGTCAGCCCCAGCATTTT.

This clonotype was seen at least ten times. The chain couples TRBV29-1 to TRBJ2-1; TRBD1 might be the D (5 bases). Trimming pared 3 bases from V and 4 bases from J, leaving 10 bases between. CDR3 length equals 13 residues. Germline values: CDR1 SQVTM, CDR2 ANQGSEA. CDR3 region: CSVDRTNYNEQFF. The CDR3 region has the DNA TGCAGCGTTGATCGGACAAATTACAATGAGCAGTTCTTC.

This chain connects TRBV12-3 or TRBV12-4 to TRBJ1-2; D is unclear. The CDR3 is 15 amino acids. The V end lost 3 bases, the J end lost 7 bases, and 18 bases lay between the germline ends. The CDR3 DNA is TGTGCCAGCAGTTTCCTATTCATGCCTTCTCCTGGCTACACCTTC. This encodes CASSFLFMPSPGYTF.